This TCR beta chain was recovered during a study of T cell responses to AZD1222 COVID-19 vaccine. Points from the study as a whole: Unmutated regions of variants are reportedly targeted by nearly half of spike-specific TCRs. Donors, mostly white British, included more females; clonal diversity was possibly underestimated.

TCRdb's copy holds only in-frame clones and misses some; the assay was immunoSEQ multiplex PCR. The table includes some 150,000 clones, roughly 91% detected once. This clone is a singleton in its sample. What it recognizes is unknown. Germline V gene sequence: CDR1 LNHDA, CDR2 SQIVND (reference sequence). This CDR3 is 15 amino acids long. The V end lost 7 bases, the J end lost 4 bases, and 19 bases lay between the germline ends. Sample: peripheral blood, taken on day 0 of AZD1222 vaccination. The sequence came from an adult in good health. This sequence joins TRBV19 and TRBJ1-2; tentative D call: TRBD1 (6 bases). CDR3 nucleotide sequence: TGTGCCAGTACCTGGACAGAGAGATTATCCTATGGCTACACCTTC. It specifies CASTWTERLSYGYTF.